This T cell receptor beta chain was profiled in a study of T cell responses to AZD1222 COVID-19 vaccine. Profiled with immunoSEQ multiplex PCR; TCRdb holds only in-frame clones, not every one. Found here are 130,000 to 150,000 clones, nearly 90% of them singletons; the top ten hold 4.5% to 5.5%. Broader study findings: Epitopes outside B.1.351 and B.1.1.7 mutated regions reportedly drew nearly half of spike TCRs. Spike-specific TCR breadth and depth grew following two AZD1222 doses. Scientists sampled the repertoires only once the peak T cell response had passed.

V was clipped by 5 bases and J by 4 bases, with 14 bases between them. The CDR3 covers 15 residues. Germline CDR1 and CDR2: SEHNR and FQNEAQ (reference sequence). This clone was seen just once. Its antigen is as yet unknown. This rearrangement joins TRBV7-9 to TRBJ1-4, with D maybe TRBD1 (5 bases). The TCR comes from an adult who received the MenACWY meningococcal vaccine as a control. The input for sequencing was peripheral blood, taken 28 days after the second dose of the MenACWY control vaccine. The CDR3: CASSGPGLLNEKLFF. The CDR3 nucleotides are TGTGCCAGCAGCGGACCGGGACTGCTTAATGAAAAACTGTTTTTT.